This entry features one T cell receptor (beta chain) sequence. This entry comes from a study of T cells after yellow fever vaccination. The 5'RACE template-switching step produced TCR cDNA and added a universal primer site and UMIs. One entry per CDR3 protein, called by TCRdb with MiXCR from the 5' RACE reads. The sample holds 100,000 or so distinct CDR3 sequences; more than 7.5% are singletons and the top ten take roughly 15%. V shed 4 bases and J 6 bases; nucleotides not matched to a gene: 9. The CDR3 is 16 residues long. Germline V gene data show CDR1 as MNHNS and CDR2 as SASEGT. Overall study results and limits: The study found a weaker secondary response that peaked faster, day 5 versus 15. Subsequent to the booster, the majority of primary-vaccination clones reappeared (roughly 97% CD4, approximately 90% CD8). Contaminants from the bulk population, in the form of abundant clonotypes, could be found in FACS-sorted repertoires.

The clonotype comes from a man between 18 and 29 years old who received the YFV17D yellow fever vaccine. This specimen consisted of CD8+ T cells not binding an NS4B(214-222) dextramer, sorted from PBMCs, obtained approximately 15 days after the first yellow fever vaccination. The J gene is TRBJ2-2, the V gene TRBV6-1; 9 positions match TRBD1. CDR3: CASSGNLDRGSGELFF. CDR3 in DNA: TGTGCCAGCAGTGGAAACCTGGACAGGGGCTCCGGGGAGCTGTTTTTT.